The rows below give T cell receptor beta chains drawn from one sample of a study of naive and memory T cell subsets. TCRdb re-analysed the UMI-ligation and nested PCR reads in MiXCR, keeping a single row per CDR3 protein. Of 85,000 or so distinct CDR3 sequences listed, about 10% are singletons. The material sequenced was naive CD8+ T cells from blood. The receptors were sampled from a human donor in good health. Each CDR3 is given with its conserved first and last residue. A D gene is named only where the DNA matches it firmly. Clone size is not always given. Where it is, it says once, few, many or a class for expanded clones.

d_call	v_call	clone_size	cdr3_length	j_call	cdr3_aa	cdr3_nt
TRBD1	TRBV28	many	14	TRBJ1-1	CASSHGQGVAEAFF	TGTGCCAGCAGCCATGGACAGGGGGTGGCTGAAGCTTTCTTT
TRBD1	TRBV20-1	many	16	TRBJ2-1	CSARDMAQGATQEQFF	TGCAGTGCTAGAGATATGGCACAGGGGGCAACCCAAGAGCAGTTCTTC
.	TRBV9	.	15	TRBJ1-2	CASSVARGANYGYTF	TGTGCCAGCAGCGTAGCGAGGGGAGCTAACTATGGCTACACCTTC
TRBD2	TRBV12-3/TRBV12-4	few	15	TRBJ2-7	CASSFRAGLPYEQYF	TGTGCCAGCAGTTTTCGAGCGGGACTACCCTACGAGCAGTACTTC
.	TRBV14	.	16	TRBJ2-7	CASSQDNGWGTGEQYF	TGTGCCAGCAGCCAAGATAATGGTTGGGGTACGGGAGAGCAGTACTTC
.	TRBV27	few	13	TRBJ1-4	CASSLYQGEKLFF	TGTGCCAGCAGTTTGTATCAGGGTGAAAAACTGTTTTTT
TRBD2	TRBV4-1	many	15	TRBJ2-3	CASSQRTSLQDTQYF	TGCGCCAGCAGCCAAAGGACTAGTCTCCAAGATACGCAGTATTTT
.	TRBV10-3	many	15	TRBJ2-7	CAISVEGSRFYEQYF	TGTGCCATCAGTGTCGAGGGCAGCCGATTCTACGAGCAGTACTTC
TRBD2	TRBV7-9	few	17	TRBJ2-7	CASSSTGLAGHSYEQYF	TGTGCCAGCAGCTCAACCGGACTAGCGGGACACTCCTACGAGCAGTACTTC
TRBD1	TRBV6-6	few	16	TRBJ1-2	CASSYPPDRVDYGYTF	TGTGCCAGCAGTTACCCACCGGACAGGGTGGACTATGGCTACACCTTC
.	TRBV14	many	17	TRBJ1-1	CASSQEEVGGMNTEAFF	TGTGCCAGCAGCCAAGAGGAGGTGGGGGGGATGAACACTGAAGCTTTCTTT
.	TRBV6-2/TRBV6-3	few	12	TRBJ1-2	CASEDGNYGYTF	TGTGCCAGCGAGGACGGTAACTATGGCTACACCTTC
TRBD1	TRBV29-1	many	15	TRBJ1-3	CSVAGTGSSGNTIYF	TGCAGCGTTGCTGGGACAGGCAGCTCTGGAAACACCATATATTTT
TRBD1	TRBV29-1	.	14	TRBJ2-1	CSVDDRGSGNEQFF	TGCAGCGTTGATGACAGGGGGTCGGGCAATGAGCAGTTCTTC
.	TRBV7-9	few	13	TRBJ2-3	CASSLRGMDTQYF	TGTGCCAGCAGCTTAAGAGGGATGGATACGCAGTATTTT
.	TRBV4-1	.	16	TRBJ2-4	CASSPAGRGAKNIQYF	TGCGCCAGCAGCCCGGCGGGCCGAGGAGCCAAAAACATTCAGTACTTC
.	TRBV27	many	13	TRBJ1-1	CASRLQGNTEAFF	TGTGCCAGCAGACTCCAGGGGAACACTGAAGCTTTCTTT
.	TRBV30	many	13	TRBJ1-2	CAWSVGADYGYTF	TGTGCCTGGAGTGTTGGGGCAGACTATGGCTACACCTTC
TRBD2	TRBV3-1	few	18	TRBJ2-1	CASSQDGQLAGGWHEQFF	TGTGCCAGCAGCCAAGATGGTCAGCTAGCGGGAGGGTGGCATGAGCAGTTCTTC
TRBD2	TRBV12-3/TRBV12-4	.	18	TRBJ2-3	CASSLAYASGPSTDTQYF	TGTGCCAGCAGTTTAGCCTACGCTAGCGGGCCTAGCACAGATACGCAGTATTTT
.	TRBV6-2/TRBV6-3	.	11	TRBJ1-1	CASSYEAEAFF	TGTGCCAGCAGTTACGAGGCTGAAGCTTTCTTT
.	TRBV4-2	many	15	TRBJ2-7	CASATERDRSYEQYF	TGTGCCAGCGCTACGGAGAGGGATCGGTCCTACGAGCAGTACTTC
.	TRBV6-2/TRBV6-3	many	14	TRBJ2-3	CASSRPKRTDTQYF	TGTGCCAGCAGTCGGCCGAAACGCACAGATACGCAGTATTTT
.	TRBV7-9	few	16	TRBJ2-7	CASSPRGGLSSYEQYF	TGTGCCAGCAGCCCCCGTGGGGGCTTGAGCTCCTACGAGCAGTACTTC
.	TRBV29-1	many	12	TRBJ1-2	CSVEDRLYGYTF	TGCAGCGTTGAAGATCGGCTTTATGGCTACACCTTC